This TCR beta chain was profiled in a study of blood T cell repertoires in COVID-19. Study context: Sources were T cells, B-cell-depleted T cells, or PBMCs; the material itself was cDNA or gDNA.

Donors were grouped by their self-reported clinical history. As originally analysed: Reference gene primer amplification gave nucleated cell count estimates. Sequencing was performed with immunoSEQ multiplex PCR; in TCRdb, only in-frame clones are kept and a portion is missing. V, J and clone size were drawn from that table, and D and trimming were deduced from the DNA. The table lists some 270,000 clones, roughly 86% of them singletons. V lost 5 bases and J lost 0, with 6 bases in between. Germline V gene data show CDR1 as SGHRS and CDR2 as YFSETQ. The CDR3 is made up of 13 amino acids. V and J are TRBV5-1 and TRBJ2-1; D not resolved. The TCR sequence derives from a woman aged 55-75 years who had recovered from COVID-19. Sequenced material: PBMCs or T cells enriched from blood (not recorded which). The CDR3 spells CASSLSSYNEQFF. The DNA of the CDR3 is TGCGCCAGCAGTCTGAGCTCCTACAATGAGCAGTTCTTC.